The 26 T cell receptor beta chains reported below all come from one sample, sequenced in a study of PD-1 blockade in classical Hodgkin lymphoma. There was relapse after autologous stem cell transplantation in every patient, and there was variation in brentuximab vedotin exposure. Clones were sequenced by immunoSEQ multiplex PCR, and TCRdb holds only the in-frame ones, with some missing. The sample yields over 15,000 clones, 82% seen once. The sample here was peripheral blood mononuclear cells (PBMCs), taken before the second cycle of nivolumab. The receptors here all came from a human donor with classical Hodgkin lymphoma.

The chain recombines TRBV9 with TRBJ2-3, with TRBD2 matching 8 bases. In germline, CDR1 is SGDLS, CDR2 YYNGEE. Trimming took 0 bases from V and 6 from J; bases not matched to a gene: 9. The CDR3 spans 16 residues. In DNA form, the CDR3 reads TGTGCCAGCAGCGTAGTGGGTAGCGGGGCCCATGATACGCAGTATTTT. It encodes CASSVVGSGAHDTQYF.

This chain joins TRBV5-4 and TRBJ2-6; unclear D gene. This CDR3 is 13 amino acids long. Trimming cost V 1 base and J 8 bases, with 7 bases left between them. From germline, CDR1 is SGHNT and CDR2 YYREEE (reference sequence). The CDR3 region is CASSLKGTNVLTF. The CDR3 nucleotides are TGTGCCAGCAGCTTGAAGGGCACCAACGTCCTGACTTTC.

This clone was seen a single time. The rearrangement uses TRBV6-4 and TRBJ2-1; maybe TRBD1 (6 bases). CDR1 MRHNA and CDR2 SNTAGT come from the germline V gene. This CDR3 is 13 amino acids long. The V end lost 2 bases, the J end lost 4 bases, and 6 bases lay between the germline ends. The DNA of the CDR3 is TGTGCCAGCAGTGACACAGGGTACAATGAGCAGTTCTTC. This codes for CASSDTGYNEQFF.

The CDR3 here is CASSQDSGRVADTQYF. The CDR3 DNA reads as TGCGCCAGCAGCCAAGATTCCGGCAGGGTGGCAGATACGCAGTATTTT. This rearrangement joins TRBV4-3 to TRBJ2-3; possible D gene TRBD1, 5 bases. The germline CDR1 and CDR2 sequences are LGHNA and YSLEER. The CDR3 sequence is 16 residues long. V was clipped by 0 bases and J by 4 bases, with 14 bases between them.

The chain combines TRBV6-4 with TRBJ2-3; the D is unclear. The V gene lost 3 bases and the J gene lost 5 bases, with 9 bases spanning the gap. Germline V gene data show CDR1 as MRHNA and CDR2 as SNTAGT. The CDR3 sequence is 13 residues long. CDR3 loop: CASSDTWLDTQYF. As DNA, the CDR3 is TGTGCCAGCAGTGATACTTGGTTAGATACGCAGTATTTT.

The chain combines TRBV5-4 with TRBJ2-7, with D perhaps matching TRBD2 (6 bases). Germline loops: CDR1 SGHNT, CDR2 YYREEE (reference sequence). Trimming took 4 bases from V and 4 from J, leaving 18 bases between them. The CDR3 consists of 15 residues. The CDR3 here is CASSPPGGVEYEQYF. The CDR3 DNA follows: TGTGCCAGCAGCCCTCCCGGCGGGGTTGAATACGAGCAGTACTTC.

This chain joins TRBV7-7 and TRBJ2-5; TRBD2 matches 7 bases. This CDR3 is 14 amino acids long. V shed 5 bases and J 1 base; nucleotides not matched to a gene: 4. The germline CDR1 and CDR2 sequences are SSHAT and FNYEAQ (reference sequence). The CDR3: CASSRAGIQETQYF. CDR3 nucleotides: TGTGCCAGCAGCAGAGCGGGGATCCAAGAGACCCAGTACTTC.

A single count supports this clone. This rearrangement joins TRBV19 to TRBJ2-6; D is possibly TRBD1 (6 bases). The germline gives CDR1 LNHDA, CDR2 SQIVND (reference sequence). The CDR3 runs 15 residues. V lost 8 bases, J lost 0 bases, and 11 bases lay in between. CDR3 amino acids: CASSRDNSGANVLTF. The CDR3 coding sequence is TGTGCCAGTTCAAGGGACAACTCTGGGGCCAACGTCCTGACTTTC.

V and J are TRBV7-3 and TRBJ1-1; D call uncertain. Looked up from germline, CDR1 is SGHTA and CDR2 is FQGTGA. The V end lost 2 bases, the J end lost 2 bases, and 6 bases lay between the germline ends. The CDR3 is made up of 13 amino acids. The chain's CDR3 is CASSLEANTEAFF. In DNA, the CDR3 is TGTGCCAGCAGCTTAGAGGCTAACACTGAAGCTTTCTTT.

This clone came up a few times. The chain employs TRBV7-9 and TRBJ1-2; 8 positions agree with TRBD1. This CDR3 has 15 amino acids. The germline V gene encodes CDR1 SEHNR and CDR2 FQNEAQ (reference sequence). V dropped 5 bases and J dropped 7; count of bases not matched to a gene: 12. The CDR3 DNA is TGTGCCAGCAGCCATTTTGGACAGGGACCCCGTGGCTACACCTTC. Its translation is CASSHFGQGPRGYTF.

The chain recombines TRBV5-5 with TRBJ1-5; D may be TRBD1 (6 bases). The V gene's germline CDR1 is SGHKS and CDR2 YYEKEE (reference sequence). The CDR3 has 15 amino acids. V was trimmed by 1 base and J by 6 bases, leaving 14 bases between them. CDR3 loop: CASSLLAGAGQPQHF. In nucleotides, the CDR3 is TGTGCCAGCAGCTTGTTGGCAGGGGCGGGTCAGCCCCAGCATTTT.

The chain has TRBV18 and TRBJ2-4; 9 positions match TRBD1. Germline CDR1 is KGHSH and CDR2 is LQKENI. Trimming cost V 7 bases and J 0 bases; bases outside gene matches: 13. This CDR3 contains 18 residues. CDR3 in amino acids: CASYPGQGVLGAKNIQYF. CDR3 nucleotide sequence: TGTGCCAGCTACCCGGGACAGGGTGTTCTGGGAGCCAAAAACATTCAGTACTTC.

The rearrangement uses TRBV9 and TRBJ2-1, with D possibly being TRBD1 or TRBD2 (5 bases each). V gave up 0 bases and J gave up 13 bases, with 17 bases separating them. The germline CDR1 and CDR2 sequences are SGDLS and YYNGEE. The CDR3 runs to 14 residues. CDR3: CASSVELLGTTQFF. In DNA form, the CDR3 reads TGTGCCAGCAGCGTAGAACTCCTCGGGACCACACAGTTCTTC.

V is TRBV9 and J is TRBJ2-2; no reliable D call. The CDR3 is made up of 16 amino acids. The germline V and J ends were trimmed by 0 bases and 1 base, with 10 bases remaining between them. Looked up from germline, CDR1 is SGDLS and CDR2 is YYNGEE. CDR3 DNA sequence: TGTGCCAGCAGCGTAGAACATCGAGAGAACACCGGGGAGCTGTTTTTT. Its translation: CASSVEHRENTGELFF.

The chain carries TRBV5-4 and TRBJ1-1; D possibly corresponds to TRBD1 (6 bases). Germline CDR1 SGHNT, CDR2 YYREEE (reference sequence). The CDR3 contains 17 residues. Trimming pared 4 bases from V and 4 bases from J, leaving 23 bases between. The CDR3 region has the DNA TGTGCCAGCAGCCCGAGCCCCAGGGGCGTGGTTAGCACTGAAGCTTTCTTT. Translation: CASSPSPRGVVSTEAFF.

The V gene is TRBV18, the J gene TRBJ1-2, with TRBD1 matching 7 bases. The CDR3 runs to 17 residues. Germline V CDR1 and CDR2: KGHSH, LQKENI. J lost 8 bases, V lost 3 bases, and 18 bases had no gene match. CDR3 protein: CASSPKTGSGLSGGYTF. The CDR3 nucleotides read TGTGCCAGCTCACCCAAGACAGGGTCGGGTCTTTCGGGCGGCTACACCTTC. Supplemented by reference TRBV18 and TRBJ1-2, the full variable domain reads NAGVMQNPRHLVRRRGQEARLRCSPMKGHSHVYWYRQLPEEGLKFMVYLQKENIIDESGMPKERFSAEFPKEGPSILRIQQVVRGDSAAYFCASSPKTGSGLSGGYTFGSGTRLTVV.

The chain carries TRBV10-3 and TRBJ2-3; D remains ambiguous. Trimming pared 4 bases from V and 2 bases from J, leaving 10 bases between. CDR1 is ENHRY, CDR2 SYGVKD, per germline. There are 14 residues in the CDR3. CDR3 loop: CAISARRPTDTQYF. The CDR3 DNA follows: TGTGCCATCAGTGCCCGCCGACCCACAGATACGCAGTATTTT.

This clone is labeled medium-sized (0.01 to 0.1%). This chain joins TRBV27 and TRBJ1-4; D may be TRBD1 (5 bases). The germline gives CDR1 MNHEY, CDR2 SMNVEV (reference sequence). This CDR3 spans 16 amino acids. The V gene lost 4 bases and the J gene lost 5 bases, with 17 bases spanning the gap. The CDR3 reads CASSSRDEGVNEKLFF. CDR3 DNA sequence: TGTGCCAGCAGTTCCCGAGATGAAGGGGTGAATGAAAAACTGTTTTTT.

The chain employs TRBV9 and TRBJ2-3; possible D gene TRBD2, 6 bases. V gave up 4 bases and J gave up 2 bases, with 20 bases separating them. Germline-derived CDR1 and CDR2 are SGDLS and YYNGEE. The CDR3 consists of 17 residues. CDR3 coding DNA: TGTGCCAGCAGCAATATCCGGGGGTCATACTCCACAGATACGCAGTATTTT. This encodes CASSNIRGSYSTDTQYF.

This chain uses TRBV6-1 with TRBJ1-3; D remains unclear. V lost 1 base and J 2 bases, leaving 9 bases between the germline ends. This CDR3 contains 15 residues. Germline lookup yields CDR1 MNHNS and CDR2 SASEGT. The CDR3 loop is CASSEVLGTGNTIYF. As DNA, the CDR3 is TGTGCCAGCAGTGAAGTCCTGGGGACTGGAAACACCATATATTTT.

The chain employs TRBV19 and TRBJ1-3, with TRBD1 matching over 8 bases. The V segment lost 5 bases and the J segment 4 bases; nucleotides outside the gene matches: 7. This CDR3 has 15 amino acids. CDR1 is LNHDA and CDR2 is SQIVND in the germline V gene (reference sequence). Written as DNA, the CDR3 is TGTGCCAGTAGTGCGGACAGGGCGATGGGAAACACCATATATTTT. Protein product: CASSADRAMGNTIYF.

J is TRBJ2-4 and V is TRBV19; possibly TRBD1 or TRBD2 for D (7 bases each). Trimming took off 6 bases at V and 3 bases at J, with 12 bases between the two ends. The CDR3 runs 14 residues. Germline CDR1 reads LNHDA; CDR2 reads SQIVND (reference sequence). The CDR3 spells CASSSRGGKNIQYF. The CDR3 bases are TGTGCCAGTAGCTCCAGGGGGGGCAAAAACATTCAGTACTTC.

The gene calls are TRBV30 and TRBJ1-6; 9 bases are shared with TRBD1. The CDR3 spans 12 residues. Germline lookup yields CDR1 GTSNPN and CDR2 SVGIG (reference sequence). V lost 8 bases and J lost 6; bases outside the gene matches: 2. CDR3 nucleotides: TGTGCCCGGGGACAGGGTAATTCACCCCTCCACTTT. Amino acids: CARGQGNSPLHF.

This chain connects TRBV5-1 to TRBJ2-7; D is unresolved. Trimming removed 1 base at V and 4 bases at J, with 12 bases between. Germline lookup yields CDR1 SGHRS and CDR2 YFSETQ. This CDR3 comprises 14 residues. The CDR3 DNA sequence: TGCGCCAGCAGCTTGATGCCTAGTTCTTACGAGCAGTACTTC. Translated, it gives CASSLMPSSYEQYF.

This rearrangement joins TRBV2 to TRBJ1-5; the match to TRBD1 covers 7 bases. V lost 10 bases to trimming and J lost 8 bases; unmatched junction nucleotides: 17. Germline CDR1 SNHLY, CDR2 FYNNEI. The CDR3 is 15 amino acids. This CDR3 reads CATSNSQGYFEPQHF. CDR3 DNA: TGTGCCACTAGTAATTCACAGGGGTATTTTGAGCCCCAGCATTTT.

This chain links TRBV19 with TRBJ1-3; D is uncertain. CDR1 LNHDA and CDR2 SQIVND come from the germline V gene (reference sequence). The CDR3 has 17 amino acids. V was trimmed by 3 bases and J by 0 bases, leaving 15 bases between them. The CDR3 DNA follows: TGTGCCAGTAGTATCGACGGGTTAAAGGGCTCTGGAAACACCATATATTTT. Protein: CASSIDGLKGSGNTIYF.